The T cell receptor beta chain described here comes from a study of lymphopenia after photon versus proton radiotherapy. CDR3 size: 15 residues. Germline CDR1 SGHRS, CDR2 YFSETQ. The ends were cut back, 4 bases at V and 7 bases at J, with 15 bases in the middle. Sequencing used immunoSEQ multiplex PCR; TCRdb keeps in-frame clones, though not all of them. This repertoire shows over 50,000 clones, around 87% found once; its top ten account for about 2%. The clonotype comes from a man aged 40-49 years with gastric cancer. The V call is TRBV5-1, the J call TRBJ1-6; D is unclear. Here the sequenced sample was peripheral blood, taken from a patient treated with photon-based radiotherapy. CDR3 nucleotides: TGCGCCAGCAGCCCCTTGGACTTTGGAAATTCACCCCTCCACTTT. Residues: CASSPLDFGNSPLHF.